These 13 T cell receptor beta chains were all obtained from the same sample, sequenced in a study of post-analysis software for immune sequencing data (dated by TCRdb to between 2014 and 2017). Overall study results and their limits: Roughly 5 TRBV segments, including TRBV5-6, TRBV5-1 and TRBV20-1, were significantly more frequent in patients than controls.

Receptors were amplified or captured by PCR. Data came from an Illumina HiSeq 2500. Unique molecular identifiers were incorporated into TCR beta cDNA libraries to reduce PCR and sequencing biases. TCRdb ran its own pipeline on the public reads, namely fastp trimming at Q25 and MiXCR clone calling, and kept in-frame beta chains. When rows share a CDR3 protein, they turn into one entry using the most common DNA and genes. Across this sample there are some 690,000 distinct CDR3 sequences, with around 64% seen only once. Of the sample, approximately 10% is held by the ten largest clones. No cognate antigen is known for these TCRs. The sequencing input was blood. The receptor source for this set is a girl aged 2 to 9 with multiple sclerosis.

This clonotype was observed a few times. The chain combines TRBV12-3 or TRBV12-4 with TRBJ2-1, with TRBD2 matching over 15 bases. V was clipped by 6 bases and J by 6 bases; unmatched bases: 9. The CDR3 runs to 17 residues. CDR3 protein: CASSLSPGLAGGNEQFF. DNA of the CDR3: TGTGCCAGCAGCCTTTCCCCGGGACTAGCGGGGGGCAATGAGCAGTTCTTC.

V usage is TRBV6-2 or TRBV6-3 and J usage is TRBJ1-1, with 9 bases that match TRBD1. The germline V gene has CDR1 MNHEY and CDR2 SVGEGT. Trimming took 6 bases from V and 2 from J; bases not matched to a gene: 7. The CDR3 contains 15 residues. DNA of the CDR3: TGTGCCAGCAGATGGACAGGGGCCAGCAACACTGAAGCTTTCTTT. Its protein product is CASRWTGASNTEAFF.

The chain joins TRBV6-2 or TRBV6-3 to TRBJ2-1; the D gene could be TRBD1 or TRBD2 (5 bases each). Trimming took off 5 bases at V and 7 bases at J, with 18 bases between the two ends. The CDR3 spans 15 residues. Germline assignment: CDR1 MNHEY and CDR2 SVGEGT. CDR3 sequence (DNA): TGTGCCAGCAGTGCTCGAGGGACCGGAGAAAATGAGCAGTTCTTC. It codes for CASSARGTGENEQFF.

The V gene is TRBV12-3 or TRBV12-4, the J gene TRBJ2-3, with a weak D call TRBD1 (6 bases). The CDR3 totals 16 residues. Trimming cost V 5 bases and J 3 bases, with 18 bases left between them. In nucleotides, the CDR3 is TGTGCCAGCAGTCCCGGGGACACCCACGGGACAGATACGCAGTATTTT. Translation: CASSPGDTHGTDTQYF.

V is TRBV7-3 and J is TRBJ2-3; 9 positions agree with TRBD2. CDR1 is SGHTA and CDR2 is FQGTGA in the germline V gene. This CDR3 region has 17 residues. V shed 0 bases and J 4 bases; nucleotides not matched to a gene: 8. The CDR3 region is CASSLTRGGTSSDTQYF. CDR3 in DNA: TGTGCCAGCAGCTTAACGCGCGGCGGGACTAGCTCAGATACGCAGTATTTT.

This clonotype was counted a few times. The genes are TRBV20-1 and TRBJ2-5; D ambiguous. The CDR3 is 13 residues long. Germline assignment: CDR1 DFQATT and CDR2 SNEGSKA (reference sequence). The V end was cut by 1 base, the J end by 5 bases, with 11 bases between. The CDR3 spells CSARGPARETQYF. Written as DNA, the CDR3 is TGCAGTGCTAGAGGGCCAGCCCGGGAGACCCAGTACTTC.

The chain carries TRBV10-3 and TRBJ1-6; 9 nucleotides agree with TRBD1. The CDR3 runs to 15 residues. The junction had 3 bases not matched to a gene; V was cut back by 3 bases and J by 6 bases. Germline loops: CDR1 ENHRY, CDR2 SYGVKD. CDR3 nucleotides: TGTGCCATCAGTGATTCGGGACAGGGTAATTCACCCCTCCACTTT. Translation: CAISDSGQGNSPLHF.

The chain links TRBV5-1 to TRBJ2-2; D may correspond to TRBD1 or TRBD2 (6 bases each). The CDR3 loop spans 15 amino acids. CDR1 is SGHRS, CDR2 YFSETQ, per germline. The ends were cut back, 1 base at V and 3 bases at J, with 10 bases in the middle. This CDR3 reads CASSLRGADTGELFF. The CDR3 nucleotides are TGCGCCAGCAGCTTGAGGGGGGCCGACACCGGGGAGCTGTTTTTT. The variable domain in full, completed from reference TRBV5-1 and TRBJ2-2, reads KAGVTQTPRYLIKTRGQQVTLSCSPISGHRSVSWYQQTPGQGLQFLFEYFSETQRNKGNFPGRFSGRQFSNSRSEMNVSTLELGDSALYLCASSLRGADTGELFFGEGSRLTVL.

The V and J genes are TRBV29-1 and TRBJ1-1; D not certain. CDR1 is SQVTM and CDR2 is ANQGSEA in the germline V gene. Between the trimmed V and J ends, which lost 5 bases and 1 base, there was a span of 14 bases. This CDR3 has 14 residues. CDR3 in DNA: TGCAGCGTTAGCAAAGGACGGGCGAACACTGAAGCTTTCTTT. Its protein product is CSVSKGRANTEAFF.

Here the CDR3 reads CASRDGGMEGNIQYF. CDR3 sequence (DNA): TGTGCCAGCCGGGATGGCGGTATGGAGGGAAACATTCAGTACTTC. V is TRBV2 and J is TRBJ2-4; a possible D gene is TRBD2 (6 bases). The germline V gene encodes CDR1 SNHLY and CDR2 FYNNEI. V was pared by 8 bases and J by 6 bases, with 20 bases between. The CDR3 runs to 15 residues.

The chain combines TRBV29-1 with TRBJ1-5; D not certain. The CDR3 totals 13 residues. Germline CDR1 SQVTM, CDR2 ANQGSEA. Deletions cut 0 bases from V and 5 bases from J, with 8 bases between. Written as DNA, the CDR3 is TGCAGCGTTGAAGATTCCCCGGATCAGCCCCAGCATTTT. Its translation: CSVEDSPDQPQHF.

This chain uses TRBV24-1 with TRBJ2-2, with TRBD2 as a possible D gene (5 bases). The germline gives CDR1 KGHDR, CDR2 SFDVKD. V was shortened by 3 bases and J by 1 base, with 8 bases between the two germline ends. The CDR3 spans 15 residues. The CDR3 is CATSDGGLNTGELFF. CDR3 nucleotide sequence: TGTGCCACCAGTGATGGCGGGTTGAACACCGGGGAGCTGTTTTTT.

Concerning this clonotype itself: Germline and junction disagree at one end, which may indicate a read error. This chain joins TRBV11-2 and TRBJ2-1, with 11 bases lining up with TRBD2. CDR3 size: 16 residues. CDR1 is SGHAT, CDR2 FQNNGV, per germline. The CDR3, as DNA: TGTGCCAACAGCCCTTTACTAGCGGGGGCTTCGAATGAGCAGTTCTTC. Translating it yields CANSPLLAGASNEQFF.